The 20 T cell receptor beta chains below were found in one sample sequenced in a study of T cells in Graves' hyperthyroidism and ophthalmopathy. What was amplified from RNA transcripts were TCR beta CDR3 regions. Carried out on the TCR CDR3, a first-round RT-PCR used the HTBI primer set. TCRdb analysed the multiplex PCR reads with MiXCR anew, one entry per CDR3 protein. This sample has some 550,000 distinct CDR3 sequences, with around 21% found just once. Sequencing used blood. Receptors originate from a man between 18 and 29 years old with Graves' hyperthyroidism.

At least ten counts were recorded for this clonotype. The chain couples TRBV29-1 to TRBJ1-5; D is ambiguous. The germline CDR1 and CDR2 sequences are SQVTM and ANQGSEA. The V gene lost 7 bases and the J gene lost 2 bases, with 12 bases spanning the gap. This CDR3 is built from 13 residues. CDR3 nucleotide sequence: TGCAGCGCTGCCCCAGGCCGCAATCAGCCCCAGCATTTT. Protein sequence: CSAAPGRNQPQHF.

The table lists this clonotype with many counts. The chain employs TRBV19 and TRBJ1-5, with D possibly being TRBD1 (6 bases). The CDR3 is 15 amino acids. Germline CDR1 and CDR2: LNHDA and SQIVND (reference sequence). V lost 2 bases to trimming and J lost 1 base, with 9 bases between them. The CDR3 region is CASSISQGSNQPQHF. Written as DNA, the CDR3 is TGTGCCAGTAGTATAAGCCAGGGGAGCAATCAGCCCCAGCATTTT.

This clonotype has at least ten counts. This chain uses TRBV19 with TRBJ1-5; 7 bases map to TRBD1. Unmatched junction bases numbered 7, after V lost 5 bases and J lost 3 bases. The CDR3 is made up of 15 amino acids. Per the germline V gene, CDR1 is LNHDA and CDR2 is SQIVND (reference sequence). The CDR3 DNA reads TGTGCCAGTAGTCCCCTTACAGGGGTCAATCAGCCCCAGCATTTT. Encoded protein: CASSPLTGVNQPQHF. Filled out from reference TRBV19 and TRBJ1-5, the complete variable domain reads DGGITQSPKYLFRKEGQNVTLSCEQNLNHDAMYWYRQDPGQGLRLIYYSQIVNDFQKGDIAEGYSVSREKKESFPLTVTSAQKNPTAFYLCASSPLTGVNQPQHFGDGTRLSIL.

This clonotype was recorded many times. The chain carries TRBV28 and TRBJ2-7; TRBD1 might be the D (5 bases). In germline, CDR1 is MDHEN, CDR2 SYDVKM. V lost 6 bases and J 3 bases, leaving 15 bases between the germline ends. CDR3 length: 14 amino acids. This CDR3 reads CASSLGRAYYEQYF. CDR3 coding DNA: TGTGCCAGCAGCTTGGGCAGGGCCTACTACGAGCAGTACTTC. The full variable domain, with the rest looked up from reference TRBV28 and TRBJ2-7, is DVKVTQSSRYLVKRTGEKVFLECVQDMDHENMFWYRQDPGLGLRLIYFSYDVKMKEKGDIPEGYSVSREKKERFSLILESASTNQTSMYLCASSLGRAYYEQYFGPGTRLTVT.

This clonotype was detected many times. The chain employs TRBV19 and TRBJ1-1; possibly TRBD1 for D (5 bases). This CDR3 region has 12 residues. V lost 9 bases and J 5 bases, leaving 13 bases between the germline ends. Germline assignment: CDR1 LNHDA and CDR2 SQIVND (reference sequence). The CDR3 coding sequence is TGTGCCAGCAGCCCAGGGAGTACTGAAGCTTTCTTT. This encodes CASSPGSTEAFF.

Only a few counts were recorded for this clonotype. The V gene is TRBV5-1, the J gene TRBJ2-7; TRBD2 aligns across 11 bases. This CDR3 region has 18 residues. The germline CDR1 and CDR2 sequences are SGHRS and YFSETQ. J lost 2 bases, V lost 0 bases, and 10 bases had no gene match. The CDR3 loop is CASSLGVASGGLAYEQYF. The CDR3 DNA follows: TGCGCCAGCAGCTTGGGAGTGGCTAGCGGGGGGCTGGCCTACGAGCAGTACTTC.

At least ten counts were recorded for this clonotype. The rearrangement links TRBV25-1 to TRBJ1-5, with no clear D. The CDR3 length is 14 residues. V was trimmed by 2 bases and J by 3 bases, leaving 8 bases between them. Germline V CDR1 and CDR2: MGHDK, SYGVNS. The chain's CDR3 is CASSELGSNQPQHF. In DNA form, the CDR3 reads TGTGCCAGCAGTGAACTAGGCTCCAATCAGCCCCAGCATTTT.

This clonotype was detected many times. V is TRBV6-2 or TRBV6-3 and J is TRBJ1-3; D gene unclear. V was shortened by 2 bases and J by 3 bases, with 29 bases between the two germline ends. The CDR3 extends over 21 amino acids. Germline V gene lookup returns CDR1 MNHEY and CDR2 SVGEGT. The chain's CDR3 is CASSYHHPGGTIRHIGNTIYF. Here the CDR3 DNA reads TGTGCCAGCAGTTACCATCATCCGGGCGGAACAATCCGACACATTGGAAACACCATATATTTT.

This clonotype came up many times. The V call is TRBV7-3, the J call TRBJ1-1, with D unclear. The CDR3 runs to 13 residues. V gave up 3 bases and J gave up 2 bases, with 7 bases separating them. Germline assignment: CDR1 SGHTA and CDR2 FQGTGA. Here the CDR3 reads CASSFYGNTEAFF. For the CDR3, the DNA is TGTGCCAGCAGCTTTTACGGAAACACTGAAGCTTTCTTT.

There are many counts of this clonotype. J is TRBJ1-1 and V is TRBV5-1; no definite D call. V lost 0 bases and J 5 bases, leaving 11 bases between the germline ends. Germline lookup yields CDR1 SGHRS and CDR2 YFSETQ. The CDR3 length is 14 residues. The DNA for the CDR3 is TGCGCCAGCAGCTTGGCTCCGGGATCAACTGAAGCTTTCTTT. It translates to CASSLAPGSTEAFF.

This chain joins TRBV12-3 or TRBV12-4 and TRBJ1-1, with a tentative D call TRBD1 (6 bases). The CDR3 covers 12 residues. The CDR3, as DNA: TGTGCAGTAAGTACAGGGCATAATGAAGCTTTCTTT. It specifies CAVSTGHNEAFF.

The table lists this clonotype with many counts. This sequence joins TRBV5-1 and TRBJ2-7; D is uncertain. CDR1 SGHRS and CDR2 YFSETQ come from the germline V gene. Trimming pared 0 bases from V and 4 bases from J, leaving 8 bases between. CDR3 length: 13 amino acids. CDR3 DNA: TGCGCCAGCAGCTTGGCCGTAGATTACGAGCAGTACTTC. Amino acids: CASSLAVDYEQYF.

This sequence joins TRBV20-1 and TRBJ1-2; D might be TRBD1 (5 bases). Per germline, CDR1 DFQATT and CDR2 SNEGSKA (reference sequence). This CDR3 has 19 residues. Trimming shortened V by 1 base and J by 5 bases, and 29 bases separated the two germline ends. CDR3 DNA: TGCAGTGCTAGAGCCGGAGGAGGAGGGAGGAGAGCAGGGTATTATGGCTACACCTTC. Amino acids: CSARAGGGGRRAGYYGYTF.

Ten or more counts support this clonotype. The V gene is TRBV6-5, the J gene TRBJ1-2; D is ambiguous. Looked up from germline, CDR1 is MNHEY and CDR2 is SVGAGI. The V and J ends lost 2 bases and 4 bases respectively, with 5 bases between them. The CDR3 runs 12 residues. As DNA, the CDR3 is TGTGCCAGCAGTTACAAAGGCTATGGCTACACCTTC. Translated: CASSYKGYGYTF.

This clonotype was seen ten or more times. This sequence joins TRBV12-3 or TRBV12-4 and TRBJ2-5; 7 positions match TRBD1. With 8 bases clipped from V and 3 bases from J, the junction kept 6 bases outside the gene matches. CDR3 length equals 13 residues. The CDR3 reads CASGSTGEETQYF. The CDR3 DNA follows: TGTGCCAGCGGTTCCACAGGGGAAGAGACCCAGTACTTC.

Ten or more counts support this clonotype. The CDR3 coding sequence is TGTGCCAGCAGTCCCTCCGGAGGCGGGGAGCTGTTTTTT. It is translated as CASSPSGGGELFF. This chain uses TRBV2 with TRBJ2-2, with a tentative D call TRBD2 (5 bases). V lost 5 bases to trimming and J lost 7 bases, with 11 bases between them. Germline V lookup: CDR1 SNHLY, CDR2 FYNNEI. CDR3 length: 13 amino acids.

A note on this clonotype: A much larger clone is a single base away; this may be a read error. The chain's CDR3 is CASSPWTGTQPQRF. The CDR3 DNA reads as TGTGCCAGCAGCCCCTGGACAGGGACGCAGCCCCAGCGTTTT. The chain employs TRBV7-6 and TRBJ1-5; TRBD1 matches 8 bases. The CDR3 spans 14 residues. CDR1 is SGHVS and CDR2 is FNYEAQ in the germline V gene. Together with reference TRBV7-6 and TRBJ1-5, the CDR3 gives the full variable domain: GAGVSQSPRYKVTKRGQDVALRCDPISGHVSLYWYRQALGQGPEFLTYFNYEAQQDKSGLPNDRFSAERPEGSISTLTIQRTEQRDSAMYRCASSPWTGTQPQRFGDGTRLSIL.

The rearrangement joins TRBV6-1 to TRBJ2-6; 7 positions agree with TRBD1. The CDR3 is 18 residues long. Germline assignment: CDR1 MNHNS and CDR2 SASEGT. Trimming removed 5 bases from V and 0 bases from J; junction bases left unmatched: 10. CDR3 sequence (DNA): TGTGCCAGCAGTAAACAGGGGCTCTTAAGCTCTGGGGCCAACGTCCTGACTTTC. It yields the protein CASSKQGLLSSGANVLTF.

This clonotype was seen many times. The J gene is TRBJ1-1, the V gene TRBV5-4; D perhaps matches TRBD1 (5 bases). Deletions cut 9 bases from V and 2 bases from J, with 23 bases between. The CDR3 has 16 amino acids. Germline loops: CDR1 SGHNT, CDR2 YYREEE (reference sequence). DNA of the CDR3: TGTGCCACCTTTGGCGGGGCTCGGTCCCGAAACACTGAAGCTTTCTTT. Translating it yields CATFGGARSRNTEAFF.

At least ten counts were recorded for this clonotype. In nucleotides, the CDR3 is TGTGCCATTAAGAGCGGGGGGGCCAGTGGTGAGCAGTTCTTC. Translating gives CAIKSGGASGEQFF. The chain has TRBV28 and TRBJ2-1, with TRBD2 matching over 10 bases. The CDR3 consists of 14 residues. With V trimmed by 10 bases and J by 9 bases, 12 bases remained unmatched. Germline V gives CDR1 MDHEN, CDR2 SYDVKM.